One sample yielded the 9 T cell receptor beta chains listed below, sequenced in a study of blood T cell repertoires in COVID-19. Generated by immunoSEQ multiplex PCR, the TCRdb table keeps only in-frame clones and is missing some. The profile shows about 270,000 clones, less than 85% of them singletons. What was sequenced was peripheral blood. The source is a woman between 18 and 30 years old with acute or convalescent COVID-19.

V is TRBV30 and J is TRBJ1-6; 8 bases are a match to TRBD1. With V trimmed by 1 base and J by 7 bases, 0 bases remained unmatched. The CDR3 is 13 residues long. CDR1 is GTSNPN and CDR2 is SVGIG in the germline V gene (reference sequence). Here the CDR3 DNA reads TGTGCCTGGAGTGGACAGGGGAATTCACCCCTCCACTTT. As protein: CAWSGQGNSPLHF.

This rearrangement joins TRBV9 to TRBJ2-2; 10 bases are shared with TRBD2. This CDR3 spans 17 amino acids. With 0 bases clipped from V and 0 bases from J, the junction kept 2 bases outside the gene matches. Germline-derived CDR1 and CDR2 are SGDLS and YYNGEE. The CDR3 protein is CASSVALAGANTGELFF. The CDR3 DNA is TGTGCCAGCAGCGTAGCGCTAGCGGGGGCGAACACCGGGGAGCTGTTTTTT.

This chain joins TRBV5-1 and TRBJ1-3; D is unclear. The CDR3 length is 15 residues. The germline gives CDR1 SGHRS, CDR2 YFSETQ. With 0 bases removed from V and 3 bases from J, the gap between germline ends came to 10 bases. The CDR3 DNA sequence: TGCGCCAGCAGCTTGGGACATGGAGGTGGAAACACCATATATTTT. Its translation is CASSLGHGGGNTIYF.

The rearrangement joins TRBV12-5 to TRBJ1-1, with 7 positions matching TRBD1. Looked up from germline, CDR1 is LGHNT and CDR2 is FRNRAP. Germline trimming cut 3 bases from V and 0 bases from J; bases unmatched to any gene: 22. The CDR3 has 21 amino acids. CDR3 bases: TGTGCTAGTGGTTTCGGGCCCACTTCTGGGACAGCACTACTCATGAACACTGAAGCTTTCTTT. Encoded protein: CASGFGPTSGTALLMNTEAFF.

This clone has just one count. Here the CDR3 reads CASSSQGYGDGYTF. CDR3 sequence (DNA): TGTGCCAGCAGTTCACAGGGGTATGGCGATGGCTACACCTTC. This sequence joins TRBV6-5 and TRBJ1-2; 7 bases line up with TRBD1. This CDR3 contains 14 residues. Germline CDR1 MNHEY, CDR2 SVGAGI. The V gene end was trimmed by 4 bases and the J gene end by 6 bases; junction bases not matched to a gene: 8.

CDR3 sequence reads: CASSLRTEGYTF. The CDR3 bases are TGTGCCAGCAGTTTAAGGACAGAGGGCTACACCTTC. The chain links TRBV12-3 or TRBV12-4 to TRBJ1-2, with D possibly being TRBD1 (6 bases). The CDR3 extends over 12 amino acids. Between the trimmed V and J ends, which lost 2 bases and 8 bases, there was a span of 9 bases.

The genes are TRBV7-8 and TRBJ2-2, with D perhaps TRBD1 (6 bases). CDR1 and CDR2 (germline): SGHVS, FQNEAQ. CDR3 length: 14 residues. The ends were cut back, 3 bases at V and 6 bases at J, with 11 bases in the middle. The CDR3, as DNA: TGTGCCAGCAGCTTCGCAGGGGTCCCCGGGGAGCTGTTTTTT. Translating it yields CASSFAGVPGELFF. The variable domain in full, with the rest retrieved from reference TRBV7-8 and TRBJ2-2, is GAGVSQSPRYKVAKRGQDVALRCDPISGHVSLFWYQQALGQGPEFLTYFQNEAQLDKSGLPSDRFFAERPEGSVSTLKIQRTQQEDSAVYLCASSFAGVPGELFFGEGSRLTVL.

The CDR3 protein is CASSQDRLAGFGFSYEQYF. The CDR3 DNA is TGCGCCAGCAGCCAAGATCGACTAGCGGGATTCGGATTCTCCTACGAGCAGTACTTC. The chain joins TRBV4-3 to TRBJ2-7, with 11 positions matching TRBD2. The junction had 10 bases not matched to a gene; V was cut back by 0 bases and J by 0 bases. Germline V lookup: CDR1 LGHNA, CDR2 YSLEER. CDR3 size: 19 residues.

This clone was counted a single time. The rearrangement joins TRBV3-1 (or the pseudogene TRBV3-2) to TRBJ1-5, with a weak D call TRBD1 (6 bases). The ends were cut back, 5 bases at V and 4 bases at J, with 9 bases in the middle. Germline V gene sequence: CDR1 LGHDT, CDR2 YNNKEL (reference sequence). The CDR3 is 13 residues long. Here the CDR3 reads CASSNRANQPQHF. CDR3 sequence (DNA): TGTGCCAGCAGCAACAGGGCTAATCAGCCCCAGCATTTT.